This TCR beta chain was captured by sequencing in a study of human T cells and chemical hapten exposure. About the study: Reading of the patch tests, which applied 0.01% DPC to the upper back, occurred at 6 days.

This clonotype has only a few counts. Its antigen is undetermined. Trimming stripped 5 bases from V and 5 bases from J, with 27 bases between. The CDR3 consists of 18 residues. Germline V gives CDR1 MDHEN, CDR2 SYDVKM. Study-level results: The immune response of these alopecia patients might not match healthy individuals'.

Treatment noted: therapeutic diphenylcyclopropenone sensitization with weekly scalp DPC. During construction of the library, unique molecular identifiers were attached to individual cDNA molecules for quantitative, reproducible TCR counting. TCRdb used MiXCR to reprocess the reads, holding one entry per CDR3 protein. This table holds 3,500 to 4,500 distinct CDR3 sequences, 45% to 50% found once. The genes are TRBV28 and TRBJ2-5, with D tentatively TRBD2 (6 bases). This material consisted of whole blood, taken before DPC sensitization or 2, 6, or about 24 weeks after (not recorded which). This clonotype was sampled from an adult with alopecia areata. Some clones in this sample may be carry-over from other donors' samples. This table probably holds off-target reads from a library built for another chain. The CDR3: CASSAPGVGGTYKETQYF. In DNA, the CDR3 is TGTGCCAGCAGTGCCCCAGGAGTGGGGGGTACCTACAAGGAGACCCAGTACTTC.